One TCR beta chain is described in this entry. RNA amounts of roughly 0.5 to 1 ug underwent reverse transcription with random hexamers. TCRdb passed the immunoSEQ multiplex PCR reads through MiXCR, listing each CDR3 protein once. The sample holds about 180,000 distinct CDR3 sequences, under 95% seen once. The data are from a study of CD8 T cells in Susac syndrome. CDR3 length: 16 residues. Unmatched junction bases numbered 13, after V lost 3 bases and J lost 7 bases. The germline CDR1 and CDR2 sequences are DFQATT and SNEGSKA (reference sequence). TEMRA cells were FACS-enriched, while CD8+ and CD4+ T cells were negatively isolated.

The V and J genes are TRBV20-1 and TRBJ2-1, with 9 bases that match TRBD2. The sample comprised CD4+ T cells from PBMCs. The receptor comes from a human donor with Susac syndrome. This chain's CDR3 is CSASLPERGAWNEQFF. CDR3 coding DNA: TGCAGTGCTAGTCTACCTGAGCGGGGGGCATGGAATGAGCAGTTCTTC.